The sequence of this T cell receptor (beta chain) was determined in a study of technical replicates of blood from several donors. Germline V gives CDR1 MNHEY, CDR2 SVGAGI. This CDR3 contains 13 residues. Between the trimmed V and J ends, which lost 8 bases and 7 bases, there was a span of 15 bases. Generated by immunoSEQ multiplex PCR, the TCRdb table keeps only in-frame clones and is missing some. The data contain about 70,000 clones, around 97% of them singletons. The chain combines TRBV6-5 with TRBJ1-5; TRBD1 might be the D (5 bases). Material for sequencing was T cells isolated from PBMCs. The sequence was collected from a human donor in good health. The CDR3 coding sequence is TGTGCCAGCTCCGTTTTACGGGGGCAGCCCCAGCATTTT. Translating gives CASSVLRGQPQHF.